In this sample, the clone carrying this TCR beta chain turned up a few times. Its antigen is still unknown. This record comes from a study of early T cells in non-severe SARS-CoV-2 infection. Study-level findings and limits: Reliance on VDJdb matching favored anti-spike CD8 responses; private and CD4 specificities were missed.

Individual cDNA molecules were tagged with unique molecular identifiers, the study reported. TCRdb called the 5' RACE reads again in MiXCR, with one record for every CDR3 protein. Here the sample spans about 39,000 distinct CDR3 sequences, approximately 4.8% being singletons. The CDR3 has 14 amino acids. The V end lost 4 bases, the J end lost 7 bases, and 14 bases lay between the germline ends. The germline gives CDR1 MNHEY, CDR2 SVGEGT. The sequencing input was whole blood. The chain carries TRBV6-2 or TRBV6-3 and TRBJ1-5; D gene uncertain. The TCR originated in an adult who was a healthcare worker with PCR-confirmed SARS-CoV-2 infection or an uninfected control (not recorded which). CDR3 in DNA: TGTGCCAGCAGTTCTGATTGGGTGGGGCAGCCCCAGCATTTT. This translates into CASSSDWVGQPQHF.